These 23 T cell receptor beta chains were all obtained from the same sample, sequenced in a study of T-cell memory formation after mild COVID-19. Each CDR3 protein is one row after TCRdb ran MiXCR on the 5' RACE reads. The repertoire includes more than 350,000 distinct CDR3 sequences, more than 20% of them detected once, and approximately 13% sits in the top ten. The sample taken for sequencing was PBMCs or a T cell subset sorted from them (not recorded which). These receptors all stem from an adult woman who had mild COVID-19 (a few samples of this study predate the infection). Cell type and time point are not known.

In this sample, this clonotype turned up a few times. This sequence joins TRBV7-8 and TRBJ2-7; maybe TRBD1 (7 bases). Germline V CDR1 and CDR2: SGHVS, FQNEAQ. V gave up 5 bases and J gave up 4 bases, with 18 bases separating them. The length of the CDR3 is 15 residues. The CDR3 loop is CASSTRGDKEYEQYF. The CDR3 DNA reads TGTGCCAGCAGCACCAGGGGGGACAAAGAATACGAGCAGTACTTC.

The rearrangement joins TRBV7-9 to TRBJ2-7; either TRBD1 or TRBD2 may fit D (5 bases each). V was clipped by 5 bases and J by 0 bases, with 11 bases between them. CDR1 SEHNR and CDR2 FQNEAQ come from the germline V gene (reference sequence). The CDR3 runs 14 residues. This chain's CDR3 is CASSDGGGSYEQYF. The DNA for the CDR3 is TGTGCCAGCAGCGACGGTGGGGGCTCCTACGAGCAGTACTTC.

This clonotype was observed a handful of times. V is TRBV27 and J is TRBJ2-1, with D uncertain. This CDR3 region has 12 residues. Germline V gene lookup returns CDR1 MNHEY and CDR2 SMNVEV (reference sequence). Trimming removed 7 bases at V and 2 bases at J, with 6 bases between. As DNA, the CDR3 is TGTGCCAGCATTAGTGCCTACAATGAGCAGTTCTTC. It translates to CASISAYNEQFF.

The rearrangement uses TRBV20-1 and TRBJ2-3, with 8 bases fitting TRBD2. The CDR3 covers 15 residues. Germline V gives CDR1 DFQATT, CDR2 SNEGSKA (reference sequence). The ends lost 3 bases at V and 2 bases at J; junction bases unmatched: 7. The CDR3: CSARRGARDTDTQYF. The CDR3 DNA is TGCAGTGCTAGGCGGGGGGCGAGGGACACAGATACGCAGTATTTT.

The rearrangement uses TRBV20-1 and TRBJ2-1; D is perhaps TRBD1 or TRBD2 (5 bases each). Looked up from germline, CDR1 is DFQATT and CDR2 is SNEGSKA (reference sequence). This CDR3 has 12 residues. The germline V and J ends were trimmed by 3 bases and 9 bases, with 12 bases remaining between them. CDR3 in amino acids: CSARGTAGEQFF. The CDR3 region has the DNA TGCAGTGCTAGGGGGACCGCGGGTGAGCAGTTCTTC.

This clonotype was recorded a few times. The J gene is TRBJ2-1, the V gene TRBV5-1; TRBD2 agrees at 13 bases. Germline V gene sequence: CDR1 SGHRS, CDR2 YFSETQ. The J segment lost 8 bases and the V segment lost 0 bases, leaving 2 bases of the junction unmatched. The CDR3 sequence is 15 residues long. In DNA form, the CDR3 reads TGCGCCAGCAGCTTGGGGACTAGCGGGGGCGATGAGCAGTTCTTC. Its translation is CASSLGTSGGDEQFF. Based on the CDR3 plus reference TRBV5-1 and TRBJ2-1, the full variable domain is KAGVTQTPRYLIKTRGQQVTLSCSPISGHRSVSWYQQTPGQGLQFLFEYFSETQRNKGNFPGRFSGRQFSNSRSEMNVSTLELGDSALYLCASSLGTSGGDEQFFGPGTRLTVL.

CDR3 in DNA: TGCGCCAGCAGCAGCGGGACAGGGAGTTACTACGAGCAGTACTTC. Translation: CASSSGTGSYYEQYF. V usage is TRBV5-1 and J usage is TRBJ2-7; 9 nucleotides agree with TRBD1. The CDR3 is 15 amino acids. Germline V gene lookup returns CDR1 SGHRS and CDR2 YFSETQ. The ends lost 4 bases at V and 3 bases at J; junction bases unmatched: 8.

This clonotype came up a few times. The CDR3 reads CASSLSRLYNEQFF. The CDR3 DNA reads as TGTGCCAGCAGTTTATCGAGGTTATACAATGAGCAGTTCTTC. V usage is TRBV12-3 or TRBV12-4 and J usage is TRBJ2-1; no definite D call. CDR3 size: 14 residues. The V gene lost 2 bases and the J gene lost 4 bases, with 9 bases spanning the gap.

The table lists this clonotype with a few counts. The V gene is TRBV5-1, the J gene TRBJ2-7, with 8 bases lining up with TRBD1. With V trimmed by 5 bases and J by 1 base, 8 bases remained unmatched. In germline, CDR1 is SGHRS, CDR2 YFSETQ. This CDR3 contains 15 residues. CDR3 region: CASSFGTGRSYEQYF. The CDR3 region has the DNA TGCGCCAGCAGTTTCGGGACAGGTCGGTCCTACGAGCAGTACTTC.

This clonotype was seen at least ten times. The rearrangement joins TRBV20-1 to TRBJ1-5, with TRBD1 matching 9 bases. Germline V CDR1 and CDR2: DFQATT, SNEGSKA (reference sequence). The CDR3 runs to 22 residues. V lost 0 bases and J lost 0; bases outside the gene matches: 21. In nucleotides, the CDR3 is TGCAGTGCTAGAGATGACCGGGACAGGGAAAGGGGTATTGGATATAGCAATCAGCCCCAGCATTTT. Translation gives CSARDDRDRERGIGYSNQPQHF.

Only a few counts were recorded for this clonotype. The rearrangement uses TRBV12-3 or TRBV12-4 and TRBJ1-2, with no clear D. The CDR3 covers 13 residues. Trimming cost V 1 base and J 6 bases, with 9 bases left between them. The CDR3 reads CASSLGSFNGYTF. DNA for the CDR3: TGTGCCAGCAGTTTAGGATCGTTTAATGGCTACACCTTC.

The chain is built from TRBV23-1 and TRBJ2-7; 9 bases map to TRBD1. TRBV23-1 is recorded as an ORF, its role being uncertain. This CDR3 has 15 amino acids. Unmatched junction bases numbered 7, after V lost 2 bases and J lost 5 bases. For the CDR3, the DNA is TGCGCCAGCAGTCAACCCGGGACAGGGTCCGACGAGCAGTACTTC. Translation: CASSQPGTGSDEQYF.

This clonotype showed up many times. CDR3 coding DNA: TGCGCCAGCAGCCAACACTCTCACTTAGGAGGCGAGCAGTACTTC. This encodes CASSQHSHLGGEQYF. V is TRBV4-3 and J is TRBJ2-7; tentatively, D is TRBD2 (5 bases). Germline V CDR1 and CDR2: LGHNA, YSLEER. The V and J ends lost 2 bases and 6 bases respectively, with 17 bases between them. The CDR3 length is 15 residues.

This clonotype was detected many times. J is TRBJ2-7 and V is TRBV25-1, with 10 bases aligning to TRBD1. Germline lookup yields CDR1 MGHDK and CDR2 SYGVNS. This CDR3 is built from 12 residues. J was trimmed by 7 bases and V by 8 bases; bases with no gene match: 5. The CDR3 loop is CASGQGVWEQYF. In nucleotides, the CDR3 is TGTGCCAGCGGACAGGGGGTGTGGGAGCAGTACTTC.

In its sample, this clonotype was seen a few times. This chain links TRBV4-3 with TRBJ2-2, with 8 bases that match TRBD1. The J segment lost 6 bases and the V segment lost 4 bases, leaving 4 bases of the junction unmatched. The CDR3 totals 14 residues. Germline V gene sequence: CDR1 LGHNA, CDR2 YSLEER. CDR3 residues: CASSLQGAAGELFF. Written as DNA, the CDR3 is TGCGCCAGCAGCCTCCAGGGGGCAGCCGGGGAGCTGTTTTTT.

In this sample, this clonotype turned up a few times. The chain has TRBV6-2 or TRBV6-3 and TRBJ2-1; D gene uncertain. The CDR3 consists of 16 residues. V lost 6 bases and J lost 7, with 22 bases in between. Germline V gene lookup returns CDR1 MNHEY and CDR2 SVGEGT. The DNA for the CDR3 is TGTGCCAGCAGCCCCCCTACCCCTCTGGGGTTTAATGAGCAGTTCTTC. It is translated as CASSPPTPLGFNEQFF.

This sequence joins TRBV4-2 and TRBJ2-7; a possible D gene is TRBD2 (5 bases). Germline V gene sequence: CDR1 LGHNA, CDR2 YNFKEQ. The CDR3 covers 13 residues. The V end was cut by 4 bases, the J end by 2 bases, with 9 bases between. The CDR3 protein is CASSPLLAYEQYF. CDR3 in DNA: TGTGCCAGCAGCCCTCTACTAGCCTACGAGCAGTACTTC.

The V call is TRBV4-3, the J call TRBJ2-7; D is undetermined. CDR3 length equals 14 residues. The V gene lost 0 bases and the J gene lost 3 bases, with 9 bases spanning the gap. Germline V lookup: CDR1 LGHNA, CDR2 YSLEER. The CDR3 region is CASSQDRALYEQYF. Here the CDR3 DNA reads TGCGCCAGCAGCCAAGATCGGGCGCTCTACGAGCAGTACTTC.

This chain connects TRBV5-6 to TRBJ2-3; 8 bases line up with TRBD1. In germline, CDR1 is SGHDT, CDR2 YYEEEE. The V segment lost 4 bases and the J segment 0 bases; nucleotides outside the gene matches: 10. The CDR3 runs to 17 residues. The CDR3 DNA sequence: TGTGCCAGCAGCCCCAGCACCAGGGGGCTAAGCACAGATACGCAGTATTTT. Translating gives CASSPSTRGLSTDTQYF. Drawing the rest from reference TRBV5-6 and TRBJ2-3, the complete variable domain is DAGVTQSPTHLIKTRGQQVTLRCSPKSGHDTVSWYQQALGQGPQFIFQYYEEEERQRGNFPDRFSGHQFPNYSSELNVNALLLGDSALYLCASSPSTRGLSTDTQYFGPGTRLTVL.

V and J are TRBV10-1 and TRBJ2-1, with 11 bases aligning to TRBD2. V shed 8 bases and J 4 bases; nucleotides not matched to a gene: 13. CDR1 and CDR2 (germline): WNHNN, SYGVQD (reference sequence). The CDR3 is 17 residues long. The CDR3 sequence is CASSYLRLAGGYNEQFF. CDR3 nucleotides: TGCGCCAGCTCGTACTTGAGGCTAGCGGGGGGTTACAATGAGCAGTTCTTC.

The V call is TRBV28, the J call TRBJ1-2; a possible D gene is TRBD1 (5 bases). The CDR3 spans 13 residues. Germline V gene sequence: CDR1 MDHEN, CDR2 SYDVKM. With 6 bases removed from V and 2 bases from J, the gap between germline ends came to 10 bases. As DNA, the CDR3 is TGTGCCAGCAGGGCGGGGGGGAACTATGGCTACACCTTC. Translating it yields CASRAGGNYGYTF.

The J gene is TRBJ2-1, the V gene TRBV20-1; 7 nucleotides align to TRBD2. This CDR3 contains 17 residues. Germline lookup yields CDR1 DFQATT and CDR2 SNEGSKA (reference sequence). J was trimmed by 2 bases and V by 0 bases; bases with no gene match: 10. CDR3 sequence (DNA): TGCAGTGCTAGAGATCGGCCAGCGGGGCTCCCCTACAATGAGCAGTTCTTC. Encoded protein: CSARDRPAGLPYNEQFF.

This rearrangement joins TRBV27 to TRBJ1-1; TRBD1 aligns across 8 bases. CDR3 length: 14 residues. V lost 10 bases to trimming and J lost 2 bases; unmatched junction nucleotides: 9. Germline-derived CDR1 and CDR2 are MNHEY and SMNVEV (reference sequence). CDR3 bases: TGTGCCACCATACAGGGGGGATCAAACACTGAAGCTTTCTTT. It is translated as CATIQGGSNTEAFF.